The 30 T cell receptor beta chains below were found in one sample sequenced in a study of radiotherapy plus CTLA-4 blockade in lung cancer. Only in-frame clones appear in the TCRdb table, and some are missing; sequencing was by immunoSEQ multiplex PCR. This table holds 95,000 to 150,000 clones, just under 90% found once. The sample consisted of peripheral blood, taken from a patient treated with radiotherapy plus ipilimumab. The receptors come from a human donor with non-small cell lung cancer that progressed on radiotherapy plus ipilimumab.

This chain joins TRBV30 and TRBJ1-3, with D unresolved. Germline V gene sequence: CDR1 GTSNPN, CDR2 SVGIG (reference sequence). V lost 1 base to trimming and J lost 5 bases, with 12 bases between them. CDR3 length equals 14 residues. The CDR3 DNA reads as TGTGCCTGGAGTGGAGCCCTGCCCAGAAACACCATATATTTT. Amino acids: CAWSGALPRNTIYF.

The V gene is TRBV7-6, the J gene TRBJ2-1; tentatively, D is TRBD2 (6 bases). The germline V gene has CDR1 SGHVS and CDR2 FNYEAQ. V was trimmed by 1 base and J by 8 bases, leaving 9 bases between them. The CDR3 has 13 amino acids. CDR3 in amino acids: CASSLVGGDEQFF. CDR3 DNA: TGTGCCAGCAGCTTAGTTGGCGGGGATGAGCAGTTCTTC. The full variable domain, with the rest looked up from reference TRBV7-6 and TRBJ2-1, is GAGVSQSPRYKVTKRGQDVALRCDPISGHVSLYWYRQALGQGPEFLTYFNYEAQQDKSGLPNDRFSAERPEGSISTLTIQRTEQRDSAMYRCASSLVGGDEQFFGPGTRLTVL.

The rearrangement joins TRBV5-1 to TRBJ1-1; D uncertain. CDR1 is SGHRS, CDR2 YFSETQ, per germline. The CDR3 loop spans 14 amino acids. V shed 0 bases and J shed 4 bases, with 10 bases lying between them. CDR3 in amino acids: CASSLGRSGTEAFF. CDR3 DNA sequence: TGCGCCAGCAGCTTGGGAAGGTCAGGCACTGAAGCTTTCTTT.

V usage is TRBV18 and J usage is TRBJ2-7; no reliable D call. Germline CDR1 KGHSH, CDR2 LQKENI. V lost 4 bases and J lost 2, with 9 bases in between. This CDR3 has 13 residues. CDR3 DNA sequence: TGTGCCAGCTCACGGGTCTCTACCTACGAGCAGTACTTC. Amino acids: CASSRVSTYEQYF.

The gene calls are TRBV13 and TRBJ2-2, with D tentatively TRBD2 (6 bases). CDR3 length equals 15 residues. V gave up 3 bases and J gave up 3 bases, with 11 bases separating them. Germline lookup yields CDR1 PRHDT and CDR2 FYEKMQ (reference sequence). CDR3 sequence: CASSLPSEYTGELFF. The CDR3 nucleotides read TGTGCCAGCAGCTTGCCTAGCGAGTACACCGGGGAGCTGTTTTTT.

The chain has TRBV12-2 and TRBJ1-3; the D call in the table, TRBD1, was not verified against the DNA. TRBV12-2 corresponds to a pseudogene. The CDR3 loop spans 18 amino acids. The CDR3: CASRLAGAAGHPGNTIYF. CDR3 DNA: TGTGCAAGTCGCTTAGCGGGGGCGGCAGGGCATCCTGGAAACACCATATATTTT.

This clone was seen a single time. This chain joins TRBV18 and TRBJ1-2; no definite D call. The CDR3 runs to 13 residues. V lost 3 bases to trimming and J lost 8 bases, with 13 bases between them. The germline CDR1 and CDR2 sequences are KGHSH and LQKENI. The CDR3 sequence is CASSPKASEGYTF. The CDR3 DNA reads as TGTGCCAGCTCACCGAAGGCCTCAGAGGGCTACACCTTC.

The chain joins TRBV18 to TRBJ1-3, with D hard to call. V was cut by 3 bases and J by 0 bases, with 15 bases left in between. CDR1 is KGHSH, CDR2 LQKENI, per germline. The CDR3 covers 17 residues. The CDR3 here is CASSPMGSSNSGNTIYF. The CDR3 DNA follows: TGTGCCAGCTCACCTATGGGGTCGTCGAACTCTGGAAACACCATATATTTT.

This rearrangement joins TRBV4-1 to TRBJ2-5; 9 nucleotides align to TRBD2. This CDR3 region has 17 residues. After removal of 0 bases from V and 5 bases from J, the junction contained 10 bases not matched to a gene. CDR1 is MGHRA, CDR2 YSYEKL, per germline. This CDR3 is CASSQDRAGGPAETQYF. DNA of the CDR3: TGCGCCAGCAGCCAAGATAGGGCGGGAGGGCCGGCGGAGACCCAGTACTTC.

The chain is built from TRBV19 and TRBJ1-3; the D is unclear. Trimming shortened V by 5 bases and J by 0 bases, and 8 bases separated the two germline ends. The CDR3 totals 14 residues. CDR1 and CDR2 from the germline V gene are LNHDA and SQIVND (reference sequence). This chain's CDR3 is CASSSPSSGNTIYF. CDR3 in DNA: TGTGCCAGTAGTTCCCCAAGCTCTGGAAACACCATATATTTT.

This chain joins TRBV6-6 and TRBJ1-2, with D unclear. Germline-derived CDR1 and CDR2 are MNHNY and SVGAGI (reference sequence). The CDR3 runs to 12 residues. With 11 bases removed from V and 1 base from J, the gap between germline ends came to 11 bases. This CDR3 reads CAGLSDNYGYTF. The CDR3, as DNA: TGTGCCGGCTTATCAGATAACTATGGCTACACCTTC.

CDR3 protein: CASSPNAGTGHYEQYF. The CDR3 nucleotides read TGCGCCAGCAGTCCTAATGCCGGGACAGGGCACTACGAGCAGTACTTC. V and J are TRBV10-1 and TRBJ2-7, with 9 bases that match TRBD1. From germline, CDR1 is WNHNN and CDR2 SYGVQD (reference sequence). Trimming cost V 5 bases and J 3 bases; bases outside gene matches: 11. This CDR3 has 16 residues.

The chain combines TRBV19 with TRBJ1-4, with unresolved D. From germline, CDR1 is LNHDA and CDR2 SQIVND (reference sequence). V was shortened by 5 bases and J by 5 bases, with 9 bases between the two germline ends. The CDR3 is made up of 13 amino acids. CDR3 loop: CASSGYKNEKLFF. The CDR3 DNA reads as TGTGCCAGTAGTGGTTATAAAAATGAAAAACTGTTTTTT. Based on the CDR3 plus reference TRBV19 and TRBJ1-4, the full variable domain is DGGITQSPKYLFRKEGQNVTLSCEQNLNHDAMYWYRQDPGQGLRLIYYSQIVNDFQKGDIAEGYSVSREKKESFPLTVTSAQKNPTAFYLCASSGYKNEKLFFGSGTQLSVL.

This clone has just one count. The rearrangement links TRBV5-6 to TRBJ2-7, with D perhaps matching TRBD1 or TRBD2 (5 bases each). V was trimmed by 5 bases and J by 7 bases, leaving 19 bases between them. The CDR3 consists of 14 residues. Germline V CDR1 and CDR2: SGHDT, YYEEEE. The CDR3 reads CASSMGDLGREQYF. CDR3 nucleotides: TGTGCCAGCAGTATGGGGGACCTAGGGAGAGAGCAGTACTTC.

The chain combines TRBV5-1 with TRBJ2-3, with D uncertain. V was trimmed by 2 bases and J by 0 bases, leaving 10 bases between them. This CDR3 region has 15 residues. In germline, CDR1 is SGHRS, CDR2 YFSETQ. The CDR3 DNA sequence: TGCGCCAGCAGCTTTGGGTCGTCTAGCACAGATACGCAGTATTTT. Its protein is CASSFGSSSTDTQYF. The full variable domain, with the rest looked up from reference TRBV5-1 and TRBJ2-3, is KAGVTQTPRYLIKTRGQQVTLSCSPISGHRSVSWYQQTPGQGLQFLFEYFSETQRNKGNFPGRFSGRQFSNSRSEMNVSTLELGDSALYLCASSFGSSSTDTQYFGPGTRLTVL.

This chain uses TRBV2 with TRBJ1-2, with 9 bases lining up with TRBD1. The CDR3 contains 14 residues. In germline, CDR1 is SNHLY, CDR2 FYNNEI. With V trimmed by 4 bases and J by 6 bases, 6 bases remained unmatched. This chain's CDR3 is CASSVGQGWDGYTF. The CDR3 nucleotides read TGTGCCAGCAGTGTCGGACAGGGGTGGGATGGCTACACCTTC. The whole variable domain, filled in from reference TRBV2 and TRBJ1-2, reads EPEVTQTPSHQVTQMGQEVILRCVPISNHLYFYWYRQILGQKVEFLVSFYNNEISEKSEIFDDQFSVERPDGSNFTLKIRSTKLEDSAMYFCASSVGQGWDGYTFGSGTRLTVV.

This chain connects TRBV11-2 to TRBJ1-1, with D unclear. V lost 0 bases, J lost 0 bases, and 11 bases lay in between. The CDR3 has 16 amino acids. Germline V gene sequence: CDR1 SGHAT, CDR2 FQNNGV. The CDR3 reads CASSLDTYHLNTEAFF. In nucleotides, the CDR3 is TGTGCCAGCAGCTTAGATACTTACCATTTGAACACTGAAGCTTTCTTT.

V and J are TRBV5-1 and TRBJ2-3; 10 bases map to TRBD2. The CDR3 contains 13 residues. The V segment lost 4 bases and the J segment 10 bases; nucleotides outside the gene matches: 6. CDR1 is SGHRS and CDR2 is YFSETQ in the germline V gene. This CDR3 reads CASSRLLAGAQYF. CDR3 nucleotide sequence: TGCGCCAGCAGCCGCCTTCTAGCGGGAGCGCAGTATTTT.

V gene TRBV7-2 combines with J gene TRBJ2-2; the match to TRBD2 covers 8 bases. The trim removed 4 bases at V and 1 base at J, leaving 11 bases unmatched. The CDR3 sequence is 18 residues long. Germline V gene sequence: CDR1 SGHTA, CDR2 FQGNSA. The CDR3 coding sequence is TGTGCCAGCAGCTCAGAACGCGGGAGGATGCGGAACACCGGGGAGCTGTTTTTT. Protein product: CASSSERGRMRNTGELFF.

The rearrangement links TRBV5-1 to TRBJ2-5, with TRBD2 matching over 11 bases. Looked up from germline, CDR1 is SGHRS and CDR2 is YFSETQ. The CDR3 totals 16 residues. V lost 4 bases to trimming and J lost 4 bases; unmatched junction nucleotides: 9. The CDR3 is CASSQRTSGFLETQYF. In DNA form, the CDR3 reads TGCGCCAGCAGCCAGCGGACTAGCGGGTTTCTAGAGACCCAGTACTTC.

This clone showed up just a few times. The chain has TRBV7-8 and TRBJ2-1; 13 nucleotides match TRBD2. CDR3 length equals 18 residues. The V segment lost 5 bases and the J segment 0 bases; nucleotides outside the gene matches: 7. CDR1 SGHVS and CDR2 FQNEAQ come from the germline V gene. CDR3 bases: TGTGCCAGCAGCCCAAGCCGGACTAGCGGGAGCTCCTACAATGAGCAGTTCTTC. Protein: CASSPSRTSGSSYNEQFF. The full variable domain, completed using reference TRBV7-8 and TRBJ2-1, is GAGVSQSPRYKVAKRGQDVALRCDPISGHVSLFWYQQALGQGPEFLTYFQNEAQLDKSGLPSDRFFAERPEGSVSTLKIQRTQQEDSAVYLCASSPSRTSGSSYNEQFFGPGTRLTVL.

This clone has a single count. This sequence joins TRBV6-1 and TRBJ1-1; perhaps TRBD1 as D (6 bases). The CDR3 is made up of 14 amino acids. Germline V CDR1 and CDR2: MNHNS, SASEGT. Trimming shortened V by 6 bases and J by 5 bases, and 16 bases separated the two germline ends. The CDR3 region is CASRSGVLWTEAFF. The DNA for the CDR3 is TGTGCCAGCAGATCAGGGGTCCTGTGGACTGAAGCTTTCTTT.

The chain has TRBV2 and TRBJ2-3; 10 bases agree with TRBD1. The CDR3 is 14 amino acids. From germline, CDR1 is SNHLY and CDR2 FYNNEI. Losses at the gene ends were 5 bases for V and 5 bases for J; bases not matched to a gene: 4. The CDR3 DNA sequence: TGTGCCAGCAGTAGAGACAGGGGGCGAGATACGCAGTATTTT. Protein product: CASSRDRGRDTQYF.

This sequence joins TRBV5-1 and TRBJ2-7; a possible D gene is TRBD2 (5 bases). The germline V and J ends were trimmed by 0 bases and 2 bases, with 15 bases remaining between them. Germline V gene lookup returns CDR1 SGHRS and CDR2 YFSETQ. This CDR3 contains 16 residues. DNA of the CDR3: TGCGCCAGCAGCTTGGGGTCTCTACGAGGGACCTACGAGCAGTACTTC. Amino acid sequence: CASSLGSLRGTYEQYF. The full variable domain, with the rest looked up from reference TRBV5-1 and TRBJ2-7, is KAGVTQTPRYLIKTRGQQVTLSCSPISGHRSVSWYQQTPGQGLQFLFEYFSETQRNKGNFPGRFSGRQFSNSRSEMNVSTLELGDSALYLCASSLGSLRGTYEQYFGPGTRLTVT.

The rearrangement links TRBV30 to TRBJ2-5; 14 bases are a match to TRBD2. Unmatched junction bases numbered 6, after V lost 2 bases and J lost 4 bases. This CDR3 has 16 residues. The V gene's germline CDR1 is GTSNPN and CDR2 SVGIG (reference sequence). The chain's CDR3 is CAWSLGLAGAGETQYF. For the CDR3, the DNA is TGTGCCTGGAGTCTGGGACTAGCGGGAGCCGGAGAGACCCAGTACTTC. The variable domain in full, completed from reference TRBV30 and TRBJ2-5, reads SQTIHQWPATLVQPVGSPLSLECTVEGTSNPNLYWYRQAAGRGLQLLFYSVGIGQISSEVPQNLSASRPQDRQFILSSKKLLLSDSGFYLCAWSLGLAGAGETQYFGPGTRLLVL.

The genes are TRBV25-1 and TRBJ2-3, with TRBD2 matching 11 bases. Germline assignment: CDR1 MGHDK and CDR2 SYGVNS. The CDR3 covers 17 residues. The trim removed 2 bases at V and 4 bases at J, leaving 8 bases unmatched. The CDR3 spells CASSERGVAGGSDTQYF. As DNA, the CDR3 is TGTGCCAGCAGTGAAAGAGGAGTAGCGGGAGGGTCAGATACGCAGTATTTT.

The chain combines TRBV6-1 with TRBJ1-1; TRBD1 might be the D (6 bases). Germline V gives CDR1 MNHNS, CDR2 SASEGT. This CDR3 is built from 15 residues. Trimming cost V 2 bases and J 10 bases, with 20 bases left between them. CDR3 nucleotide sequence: TGTGCCAGCAGTGAAAGAAGGGGGGGTCAGTCCGGAGCTTTCTTT. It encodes CASSERRGGQSGAFF.

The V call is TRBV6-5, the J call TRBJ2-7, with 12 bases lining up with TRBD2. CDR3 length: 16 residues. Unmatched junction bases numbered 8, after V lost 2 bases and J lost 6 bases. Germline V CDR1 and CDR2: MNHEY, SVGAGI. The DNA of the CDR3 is TGTGCCAGCAGTTACCCGACTAGCGGGAGTAGTAGCGAGCAGTACTTC. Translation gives CASSYPTSGSSSEQYF.

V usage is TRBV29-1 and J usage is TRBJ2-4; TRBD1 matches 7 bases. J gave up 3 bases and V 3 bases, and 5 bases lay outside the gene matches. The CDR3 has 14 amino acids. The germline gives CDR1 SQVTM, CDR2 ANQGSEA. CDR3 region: CSVERQGDKNIQYF. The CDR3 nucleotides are TGCAGCGTTGAGCGACAGGGAGACAAAAACATTCAGTACTTC.

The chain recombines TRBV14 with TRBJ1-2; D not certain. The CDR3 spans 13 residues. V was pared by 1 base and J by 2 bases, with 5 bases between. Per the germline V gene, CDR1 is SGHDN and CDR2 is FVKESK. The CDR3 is CASSQGQNYGYTF. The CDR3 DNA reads TGTGCCAGCAGCCAAGGGCAGAACTATGGCTACACCTTC.